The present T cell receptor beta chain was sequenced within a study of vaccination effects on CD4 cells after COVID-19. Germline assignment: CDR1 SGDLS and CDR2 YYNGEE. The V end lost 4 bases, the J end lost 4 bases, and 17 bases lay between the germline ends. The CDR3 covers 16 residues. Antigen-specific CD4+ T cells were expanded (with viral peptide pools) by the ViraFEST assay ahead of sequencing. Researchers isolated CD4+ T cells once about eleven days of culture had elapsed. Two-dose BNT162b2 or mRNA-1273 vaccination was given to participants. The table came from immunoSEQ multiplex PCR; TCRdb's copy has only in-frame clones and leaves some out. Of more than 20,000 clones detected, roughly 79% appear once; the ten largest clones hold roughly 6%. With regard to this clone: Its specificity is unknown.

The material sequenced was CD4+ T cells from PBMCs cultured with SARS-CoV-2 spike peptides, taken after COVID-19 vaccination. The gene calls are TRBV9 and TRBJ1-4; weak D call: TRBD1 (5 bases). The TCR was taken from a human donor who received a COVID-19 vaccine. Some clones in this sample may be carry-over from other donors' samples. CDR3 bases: TGTGCCAGCAGCCCCCTCGGGGCCGGGGGTAATGAAAAACTGTTTTTT. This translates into CASSPLGAGGNEKLFF.